The sequence of this T cell receptor (beta chain) was determined in a study of response to subunit inactivated influenza vaccine. Via MiXCR, TCRdb re-called the RT-PCR reads, giving one row per CDR3 protein. The sample includes around 580,000 distinct CDR3 sequences, about 12% of them seen just once. Germline loops: CDR1 ENHRY, CDR2 SYGVKD. This CDR3 region has 13 residues. Trimming left V 6 bases short and J 9 bases short, with 18 bases between. The sequence came from a man in his fifties who received an inactivated influenza vaccine. The chain employs TRBV10-3 and TRBJ2-7; D might be TRBD2 (6 bases). Here the sequenced sample was PBMCs from blood, taken on the day of vaccination. The CDR3 sequence is CAISGGTLTLQYF. The DNA for the CDR3 is TGTGCCATCAGCGGAGGGACTCTGACACTGCAGTACTTC.